This is a list of T cell receptor beta chains from one sample in a study of T cells in localized non-small cell lung cancer. Using immunoSEQ multiplex PCR, the repertoire was profiled, and TCRdb retains in-frame clones only, with some absent. The table shows around 8,000 clones, with about 93% occurring only once. The specimen comprised peripheral blood, sampled before any cancer treatment. Receptors were obtained from a woman aged 40 to 75 with stage I lung adenocarcinoma. CDR3s include the opening cysteine and the closing phenylalanine or tryptophan. The D gene is left open where the match is weak. Clone size is shown for a subset of rows, as once, few, many or a class of expanded clone.

v_call	cdr3_length	j_call	clone_size	d_call	cdr3_nt	cdr3_aa
TRBV11-2	15	TRBJ2-1	NA	NA	TGTGCCAGCAGCTTAGATCGGAGAACAGACAATGAGCAGTTCTTC	CASSLDRRTDNEQFF
TRBV7-9	15	TRBJ2-1	once	NA	TGTGCCAGCAGCTTAGCGGGGGGCCGCAGCAATGAGCAGTTCTTC	CASSLAGGRSNEQFF
TRBV6-5	13	TRBJ1-1	NA	NA	TGTGCCAGCAGTTACTCGTGGGGAACTGAAGCTTTCTTT	CASSYSWGTEAFF
TRBV10-3	14	TRBJ1-2	NA	TRBD1	TGTGCCATCAGAGGACAGGGATCAGATTATGGCTACACCTTC	CAIRGQGSDYGYTF
TRBV5-1	15	TRBJ2-2	NA	TRBD1	TGCGCCAGCAGCCTAGGGACAGGGCGGACCGGGGAGCTGTTTTTT	CASSLGTGRTGELFF
TRBV27	16	TRBJ1-2	NA	NA	TGTGCCAGCAGTTTTTGGGATCAAAGAAGGAACTATGGCTACACCTTC	CASSFWDQRRNYGYTF
TRBV25-1	15	TRBJ2-7	NA	TRBD1	TGTGCCAGCAGTGATTCCGGGACAGGACCGTACGAGCAGTACTTC	CASSDSGTGPYEQYF
TRBV18	15	TRBJ2-2	NA	NA	TGTGCCAGCTCCTCGTTGAGAGAGAACACCGGGGAGCTGTTTTTT	CASSSLRENTGELFF
TRBV18	16	TRBJ2-2	NA	TRBD1	TGTGCCAGCTCATCCCCACAGGGGGCGGTCACCGGGGAGCTGTTTTTT	CASSSPQGAVTGELFF
TRBV6-5	13	TRBJ1-2	NA	NA	TGTGCCAGCAGTAATACTAGGTTGCGGCCAAGCACCTTC	CASSNTRLRPSTF
TRBV19	16	TRBJ2-7	NA	TRBD2	TGTGCCAGTAGTATTTATCCGGGACTAGCGGGGGACCGGACGTACTTC	CASSIYPGLAGDRTYF
TRBV19	15	TRBJ2-5	NA	NA	TGTGCCAGTAGTTCCGGCCCCTTGGTCCAAGAGACCCAGTACTTC	CASSSGPLVQETQYF
TRBV29-1	15	TRBJ2-1	once	TRBD1	TGCAGCGTCCGCTCGGGACAGGGGACCTACAATGAGCAGTTCTTC	CSVRSGQGTYNEQFF
TRBV6-1	11	TRBJ2-1	once	NA	TGTGCCAGCAGTGAATCAAATGAGCAGTTCTTC	CASSESNEQFF
TRBV11-2	15	TRBJ2-2	NA	NA	TGTGCCAGCAGCTTAGCAGGGTTTAGCACCGGGGAGCTGTTTTTT	CASSLAGFSTGELFF
TRBV5-1	15	TRBJ2-2	NA	TRBD1	TGCGCCAGCAGAGCCAGGACAGGGAACACCGGGGAGCTGTTTTTT	CASRARTGNTGELFF
TRBV9	16	TRBJ2-7	NA	TRBD1	TGTGCCAGCAGCGCCACTGCCCGAGGGACAGGCTACGAGCAGTACTTC	CASSATARGTGYEQYF
TRBV6-1	15	TRBJ2-7	once	TRBD1	TGTGCCAGCAGTGAAGGGACAGGAGTCTTCTACGAGCAGTACTTC	CASSEGTGVFYEQYF
TRBV2	13	TRBJ1-5	once	NA	TGTGCCAGCAGCCCCGACAACAATCAGCCCCAGCATTTT	CASSPDNNQPQHF
TRBV9	21	TRBJ2-2	once	TRBD2	TGTGCCAGCAGCGTTGCATTACTAGCGGGGGATGTCGGTTCGAACACCGGGGAGCTGTTTTTT	CASSVALLAGDVGSNTGELFF